A selection of T cell receptor beta chains follows, all from one sample in a study of cytomegalovirus exposure and HLA in healthy donors. TCRdb's table, derived via immunoSEQ multiplex PCR, lists solely in-frame clones and lacks some. This table has 100,000 to 150,000 clones, 77% appearing once. The sequencing sample was made of PBMCs. These receptors were obtained from a man younger than 35 in good health and CMV-seropositive. Both conserved end residues are part of each CDR3. The order of the fields is J gene, clone size, V gene, D gene, CDR3 protein, CDR3 DNA. D genes are given only for firm matches. The size field is filled for only some rows; it gives once, few, many or a size class.

TRBJ2-3	once	TRBV15	NA	CATSSLSGGPTDTQYF	TGTGCCACCAGCAGCCTATCAGGGGGGCCCACAGATACGCAGTATTTT
TRBJ2-1	once	TRBV11-2	NA	CASSSQGFYNEQFF	TGTGCCAGCAGCTCGCAGGGGTTCTACAATGAGCAGTTCTTC
TRBJ2-1	NA	TRBV21-1	NA	CASSKAKGGGTYNEQFF	TGTGCCAGCAGCAAAGCAAAAGGGGGGGGAACCTACAATGAGCAGTTCTTC
TRBJ1-5	NA	TRBV15	NA	CATSRVSAGFNQPQHF	TGTGCCACCAGCAGAGTTAGTGCAGGGTTCAATCAGCCCCAGCATTTT
TRBJ1-1	NA	TRBV7-2	NA	CASSYSLNTEAFF	TGTGCCAGCAGCTACAGCCTGAACACTGAAGCTTTCTTT
TRBJ2-3	once	TRBV5-1	TRBD1	CASSRDRHTDTQYF	TGCGCCAGCAGCCGGGACAGACACACAGATACGCAGTATTTT
TRBJ1-3	NA	TRBV29-1	NA	CSVEVQGVLASGNTIYF	TGCAGCGTTGAAGTACAAGGGGTGCTCGCCTCTGGAAACACCATATATTTT
TRBJ2-1	NA	TRBV4-2	NA	CASSQHQGAGNEQFF	TGTGCCAGCAGCCAGCACCAGGGAGCGGGCAATGAGCAGTTCTTC
TRBJ2-2	NA	TRBV9	TRBD2	CASSASAGTGELFF	TGTGCCAGCAGCGCCTCAGCGGGGACCGGGGAGCTGTTTTTT
TRBJ2-7	NA	TRBV29-1	NA	CSVNSPYEQYF	TGCAGCGTTAACAGTCCCTACGAGCAGTACTTC
TRBJ2-7	few	TRBV4-1	NA	CASSQMLAGQGPYEQYF	TGCGCCAGCAGCCAAATGCTAGCGGGACAGGGGCCCTACGAGCAGTACTTC
TRBJ2-7	NA	TRBV13	NA	CASSLGQGDYEQYF	TGTGCCAGCAGCTTAGGACAGGGAGACTACGAGCAGTACTTC
TRBJ2-5	NA	TRBV4-1	TRBD2	CASSQDQLAEKETQYF	TGCGCCAGCAGCCAAGATCAACTAGCGGAAAAAGAGACCCAGTACTTC
TRBJ2-1	few	TRBV4-1	TRBD2	CASSPIEREGPNEQFF	TGCGCCAGCAGCCCCATAGAGCGGGAGGGCCCGAATGAGCAGTTCTTC
TRBJ1-5	few	TRBV19	NA	CASTPIGSAGQPQHF	TGTGCCAGTACTCCGATCGGTTCCGCGGGGCAGCCCCAGCATTTT
TRBJ1-1	NA	TRBV9	NA	CASSPYPGGANTEAFF	TGTGCCAGCAGCCCGTACCCGGGGGGAGCGAACACTGAAGCTTTCTTT
TRBJ2-7	NA	TRBV5-8	TRBD1	CASRPGGKGVEQYF	TGTGCCAGCAGACCAGGGGGCAAAGGGGTCGAGCAGTACTTC
TRBJ2-3	NA	TRBV12-5	TRBD2	CASGELADTQYF	TGTGCTAGTGGCGAACTAGCGGATACGCAGTATTTT
TRBJ2-1	few	TRBV29-1	TRBD2	CSGGRLANNEQFF	TGCAGCGGGGGGAGACTAGCTAATAATGAGCAGTTCTTC
TRBJ1-1	NA	TRBV7-2	NA	CASLPGTANMNTEAFF	TGTGCCAGCTTACCAGGAACAGCTAATATGAACACTGAAGCTTTCTTT
TRBJ2-7	NA	TRBV2	TRBD2	CASRKGTSGGEQYF	TGTGCCAGCAGGAAGGGGACTAGCGGGGGAGAGCAGTACTTC
TRBJ1-4	NA	TRBV4-1	NA	CASSQVSGRGEKLFF	TGCGCCAGCAGCCAAGTATCTGGTAGGGGTGAAAAACTGTTTTTT
TRBJ2-7	NA	TRBV5-4	TRBD1	CASSADRGSYEQYF	TGTGCCAGCAGCGCGGACAGGGGATCCTACGAGCAGTACTTC
TRBJ2-7	few	TRBV10-3	TRBD1	CAIRVGTGYYEQYF	TGTGCCATCAGGGTAGGGACAGGATACTACGAGCAGTACTTC
TRBJ2-1	NA	TRBV5-6	TRBD1	CASSTPGQGHNEQFF	TGTGCCAGCAGCACTCCTGGACAGGGCCACAATGAGCAGTTCTTC
TRBJ2-1	NA	TRBV7-8	TRBD2	CASRPFHRGENEQFF	TGTGCCAGCAGGCCTTTCCACCGGGGGGAAAATGAGCAGTTCTTC
TRBJ2-5	NA	TRBV9	TRBD2	CASSAWDGRAQETQYF	TGTGCCAGCAGCGCGTGGGACGGGAGGGCCCAAGAGACCCAGTACTTC
TRBJ1-1	NA	TRBV10-3	NA	CAISDLTWPEAFF	TGTGCCATCAGTGACCTCACATGGCCTGAAGCTTTCTTT
TRBJ2-2	medium-sized	TRBV4-2	TRBD1	CASSQKDRDTGELFF	TGTGCCAGCAGCCAAAAGGACAGGGACACCGGGGAGCTGTTTTTT
TRBJ2-5	few	TRBV28	NA	CASSLVSTETQYF	TGTGCCAGCAGTTTGGTTAGCACGGAGACCCAGTACTTC